A single sample is the source of the 20 T cell receptor beta chains below, sequenced in a study of shared clonotypes between healthy human individuals. This table comes from immunoSEQ multiplex PCR, and its TCRdb copy is limited to in-frame clones, with some not included. The table lists around 1.9 million clones, 85% to 95% of them singletons. It was CD45RO-negative cells, positively selected for CCR7, that made up naive CD8 cells, with terminally differentiated effector memory CD45RA+ cells excluded. The source material was naive CD8+ T cells from PBMCs. Receptors were obtained from a man aged 18 to 30 in good health. Some clones in this sample may be carry-over from other donors' samples.

The rearrangement joins TRBV29-1 to TRBJ2-7, with 8 bases matching TRBD1. The CDR3 contains 13 residues. Germline trimming cut 6 bases from V and 5 bases from J; bases unmatched to any gene: 9. CDR1 is SQVTM and CDR2 is ANQGSEA in the germline V gene. DNA of the CDR3: TGCAGCGTATCTCAGGGGGCTATCAACGAGCAGTACTTC. This codes for CSVSQGAINEQYF.

J is TRBJ1-1 and V is TRBV6-5; D is ambiguous. The V end lost 0 bases, the J end lost 11 bases, and 10 bases lay between the germline ends. The germline V gene encodes CDR1 MNHEY and CDR2 SVGAGI. The CDR3 covers 12 residues. CDR3 protein: CASSYSLGAAFF. Written as DNA, the CDR3 is TGTGCCAGCAGTTACTCTCTGGGCGCGGCTTTCTTT.

The J gene is TRBJ2-5, the V gene TRBV6-5, with a weak D call TRBD1 (6 bases). With 5 bases removed from V and 4 bases from J, the gap between germline ends came to 17 bases. Per the germline V gene, CDR1 is MNHEY and CDR2 is SVGAGI. CDR3 length equals 15 residues. The chain's CDR3 is CASSPLLTGRETQYF. The CDR3 DNA is TGTGCCAGCAGTCCCTTACTCACAGGGCGAGAGACCCAGTACTTC.

The chain is built from TRBV27 and TRBJ2-7; tentatively, D is TRBD1 (6 bases). In germline, CDR1 is MNHEY, CDR2 SMNVEV (reference sequence). Trimming left V 9 bases short and J 3 bases short, with 18 bases between. The CDR3 is made up of 14 amino acids. The CDR3 DNA reads TGTGCCAGTATGCGAGGTGGGGGCCTCTACGAGCAGTACTTC. Amino acid sequence: CASMRGGGLYEQYF.

Details on this clone: The sample carries other DNA sequences with the same CDR3. The V gene is TRBV19, the J gene TRBJ1-1; D is unclear. The CDR3 is made up of 13 amino acids. Per the germline V gene, CDR1 is LNHDA and CDR2 is SQIVND (reference sequence). V dropped 3 bases and J dropped 0 bases, with 5 bases sitting between them. CDR3 nucleotide sequence: TGTGCCAGTAGTATTATAGTGAACACTGAAGCTTTCTTT. Encoded protein: CASSIIVNTEAFF.

This chain uses TRBV4-3 with TRBJ1-5; 8 nucleotides match TRBD1. The CDR3 spans 16 residues. The germline V gene has CDR1 LGHNA and CDR2 YSLEER. The V segment lost 1 base and the J segment 0 bases; nucleotides outside the gene matches: 2. CDR3 loop: CASSQGTGISNQPQHF. CDR3 nucleotide sequence: TGCGCCAGCAGCCAAGGGACAGGGATTAGCAATCAGCCCCAGCATTTT.

This chain uses TRBV11-2 with TRBJ2-7, with D hard to call. Per the germline V gene, CDR1 is SGHAT and CDR2 is FQNNGV. Trimming cost V 1 base and J 5 bases, with 15 bases left between them. This CDR3 has 15 residues. This CDR3 reads CASSLVPSRPHEQYF. The CDR3 nucleotides are TGTGCCAGCAGCTTAGTGCCCTCCCGGCCCCACGAGCAGTACTTC. The variable domain in full, with the rest retrieved from reference TRBV11-2 and TRBJ2-7, is EAGVAQSPRYKIIEKRQSVAFWCNPISGHATLYWYQQILGQGPKLLIQFQNNGVVDDSQLPKDRFSAERLKGVDSTLKIQPAKLEDSAVYLCASSLVPSRPHEQYFGPGTRLTVT.

J is TRBJ1-1 and V is TRBV29-1, with D unresolved. The germline V gene encodes CDR1 SQVTM and CDR2 ANQGSEA. The CDR3 has 12 residues. Deletions cut 6 bases from V and 6 bases from J, with 14 bases between. The CDR3 is CSVHTGEPEAFF. In DNA, the CDR3 is TGCAGCGTCCACACCGGGGAACCTGAAGCTTTCTTT.

This clone was recorded only once. The J gene is TRBJ2-1, the V gene TRBV7-9; D may be TRBD2 (7 bases). V lost 5 bases to trimming and J lost 7 bases, with 18 bases between them. Germline CDR1 reads SEHNR; CDR2 reads FQNEAQ (reference sequence). This CDR3 contains 15 residues. Here the CDR3 reads CASSPRRGRENEQFF. Here the CDR3 DNA reads TGTGCCAGCAGCCCCAGGCGGGGGCGCGAGAATGAGCAGTTCTTC.

The J gene is TRBJ2-1, the V gene TRBV10-3; 9 bases align to TRBD2. J was trimmed by 5 bases and V by 8 bases; bases with no gene match: 16. The germline V gene has CDR1 ENHRY and CDR2 SYGVKD. CDR3 length: 17 amino acids. In DNA, the CDR3 is TGTGCCATCGGAGGGGGGATTCAGGGACTAGCAAACAATGAGCAGTTCTTC. It translates to CAIGGGIQGLANNEQFF.

The chain links TRBV29-1 to TRBJ1-1; a weak D match, TRBD1 (6 bases). The CDR3 has 13 residues. CDR1 SQVTM and CDR2 ANQGSEA come from the germline V gene. The V gene lost 8 bases and the J gene lost 9 bases, with 22 bases spanning the gap. The CDR3 DNA sequence: TGCAGCTATAGACAGAGGGGGACGGAAAAAGCTTTCTTT. Translated, it gives CSYRQRGTEKAFF.

The chain uses TRBV6-4 and TRBJ2-1; 13 bases are a match to TRBD2. Per the germline V gene, CDR1 is MRHNA and CDR2 is SNTAGT. J gave up 8 bases and V 0 bases, and 1 base lay outside the gene matches. The CDR3 totals 15 residues. The CDR3 spells CASSDSGLAGDEQFF. DNA for the CDR3: TGTGCCAGCAGTGACTCAGGACTAGCGGGAGATGAGCAGTTCTTC.

The gene calls are TRBV5-1 and TRBJ2-1; tentative D call: TRBD2 (6 bases). The CDR3 has 14 residues. CDR1 SGHRS and CDR2 YFSETQ come from the germline V gene. V was cut by 5 bases and J by 4 bases, with 13 bases left in between. CDR3 nucleotides: TGCGCCAGCAGGGAACCGGGACTGTACAATGAGCAGTTCTTC. This codes for CASREPGLYNEQFF.

The chain combines TRBV5-4 with TRBJ2-7, with TRBD1 matching 9 bases. Germline V gives CDR1 SGHNT, CDR2 YYREEE (reference sequence). The ends lost 6 bases at V and 3 bases at J; junction bases unmatched: 10. CDR3 size: 15 residues. The CDR3 nucleotides read TGTGCCAGCACTTCGGTTCGGACAGGGGTCTACGAGCAGTACTTC. Its translation: CASTSVRTGVYEQYF.

The gene calls are TRBV25-1 and TRBJ2-5; 13 positions agree with TRBD2. Germline trimming cut 6 bases from V and 5 bases from J; bases unmatched to any gene: 6. Looked up from germline, CDR1 is MGHDK and CDR2 is SYGVNS. The CDR3 contains 15 residues. This chain's CDR3 is CASSAWTSGSETQYF. The DNA of the CDR3 is TGTGCCAGCAGCGCGTGGACTAGCGGGAGTGAGACCCAGTACTTC.

The rearrangement links TRBV6-6 to TRBJ2-1, with D possibly TRBD1 on 5 matching bases. V gave up 8 bases and J gave up 4 bases, with 12 bases separating them. Germline V gene sequence: CDR1 MNHNY, CDR2 SVGAGI (reference sequence). The CDR3 runs 13 residues. This CDR3 reads CASGAGAYNEQFF. CDR3 DNA: TGTGCCAGCGGTGCTGGGGCATACAATGAGCAGTTCTTC.

The chain has TRBV27 and TRBJ1-2; TRBD1 agrees at 10 bases. Germline V CDR1 and CDR2: MNHEY, SMNVEV (reference sequence). There are 15 residues in the CDR3. V shed 3 bases and J 2 bases; nucleotides not matched to a gene: 3. The CDR3: CASSLTGGANYGYTF. CDR3 coding DNA: TGTGCCAGCAGTTTGACAGGGGGCGCCAACTATGGCTACACCTTC.

The CDR3 DNA follows: TGTGCCACCAGCTCCACGACTGGGGAAAAACTGTTTTTT. This codes for CATSSTTGEKLFF. V and J are TRBV15 and TRBJ1-4; D is unresolved. Germline V gene lookup returns CDR1 LNHNV and CDR2 YYDKDF (reference sequence). Trimming left V 5 bases short and J 8 bases short, with 12 bases between. The CDR3 contains 13 residues.

J is TRBJ2-7 and V is TRBV5-6; a possible D gene is TRBD2 (5 bases). Germline V lookup: CDR1 SGHDT, CDR2 YYEEEE. Trimming shortened V by 4 bases and J by 1 base, and 15 bases separated the two germline ends. The CDR3 contains 15 residues. The CDR3 DNA reads TGTGCCAGCAGCAGCGGAAGGTCCGAGTCCTACGAGCAGTACTTC. This sequence encodes CASSSGRSESYEQYF.

CDR3 nucleotides: TGTGCCAGTAGTATCGTGATCTTTCGGCCTACTGGAAACACCATATATTTT. Amino acids: CASSIVIFRPTGNTIYF. This chain connects TRBV19 to TRBJ1-3; D is unresolved. V was pared by 3 bases and J by 2 bases, with 17 bases between. The CDR3 spans 17 residues. Per germline, CDR1 LNHDA and CDR2 SQIVND (reference sequence).